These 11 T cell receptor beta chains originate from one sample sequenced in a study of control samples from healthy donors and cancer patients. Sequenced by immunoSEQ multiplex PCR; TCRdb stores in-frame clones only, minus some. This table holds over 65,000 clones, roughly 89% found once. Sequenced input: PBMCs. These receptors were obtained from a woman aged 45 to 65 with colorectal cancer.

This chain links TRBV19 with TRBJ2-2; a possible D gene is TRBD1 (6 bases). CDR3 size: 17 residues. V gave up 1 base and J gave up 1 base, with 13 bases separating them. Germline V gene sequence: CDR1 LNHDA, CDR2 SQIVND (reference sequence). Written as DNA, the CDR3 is TGTGCCAGTAGTATAGGCGTCAGGGGCGAGAACACCGGGGAGCTGTTTTTT. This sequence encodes CASSIGVRGENTGELFF. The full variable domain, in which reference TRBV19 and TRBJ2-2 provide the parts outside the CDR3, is DGGITQSPKYLFRKEGQNVTLSCEQNLNHDAMYWYRQDPGQGLRLIYYSQIVNDFQKGDIAEGYSVSREKKESFPLTVTSAQKNPTAFYLCASSIGVRGENTGELFFGEGSRLTVL.

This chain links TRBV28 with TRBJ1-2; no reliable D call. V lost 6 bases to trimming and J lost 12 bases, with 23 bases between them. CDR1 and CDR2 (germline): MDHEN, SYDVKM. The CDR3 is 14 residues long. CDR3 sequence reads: CASSSPTGVSSDTF. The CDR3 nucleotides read TGTGCCAGCAGCTCTCCCACCGGTGTCAGCTCCGACACCTTC.

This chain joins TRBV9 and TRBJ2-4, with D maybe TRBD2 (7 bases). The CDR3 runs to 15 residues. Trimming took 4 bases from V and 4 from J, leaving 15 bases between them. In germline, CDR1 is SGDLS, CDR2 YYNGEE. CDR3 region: CASSPGGGWKNIQYF. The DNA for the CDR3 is TGTGCCAGCAGCCCGGGGGGCGGCTGGAAAAACATTCAGTACTTC.

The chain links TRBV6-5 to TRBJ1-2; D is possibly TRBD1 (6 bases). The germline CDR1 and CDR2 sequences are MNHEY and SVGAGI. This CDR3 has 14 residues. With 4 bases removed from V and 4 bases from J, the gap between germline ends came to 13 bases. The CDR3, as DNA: TGTGCCAGCAGTTCCCCCGGCAGGGGCTATGGCTACACCTTC. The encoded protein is CASSSPGRGYGYTF.

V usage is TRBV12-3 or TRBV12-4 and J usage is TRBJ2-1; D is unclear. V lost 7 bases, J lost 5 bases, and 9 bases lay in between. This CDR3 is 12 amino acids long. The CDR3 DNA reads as TGTGCCAGCAACACACTTGACAATGAGCAGTTCTTC. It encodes CASNTLDNEQFF.

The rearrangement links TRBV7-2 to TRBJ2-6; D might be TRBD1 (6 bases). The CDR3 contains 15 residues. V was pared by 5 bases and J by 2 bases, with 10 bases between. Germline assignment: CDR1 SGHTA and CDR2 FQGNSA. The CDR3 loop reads CASSAPGAGANVLTF. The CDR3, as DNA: TGTGCCAGCAGCGCACCAGGGGCTGGGGCCAACGTCCTGACTTTC. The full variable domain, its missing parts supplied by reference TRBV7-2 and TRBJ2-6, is GAGVSQSPSNKVTEKGKDVELRCDPISGHTALYWYRQSLGQGLEFLIYFQGNSAPDKSGLPSDRFSAERTGGSVSTLTIQRTQQEDSAVYLCASSAPGAGANVLTFGAGSRLTVL.

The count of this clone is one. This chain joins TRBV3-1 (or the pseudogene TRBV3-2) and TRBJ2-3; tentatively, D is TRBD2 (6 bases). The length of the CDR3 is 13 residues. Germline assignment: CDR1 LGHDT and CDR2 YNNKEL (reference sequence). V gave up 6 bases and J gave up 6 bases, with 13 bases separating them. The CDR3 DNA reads TGTGCCAGCAGTCGCAGGGAGGTGGATACGCAGTATTTT. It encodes CASSRREVDTQYF.

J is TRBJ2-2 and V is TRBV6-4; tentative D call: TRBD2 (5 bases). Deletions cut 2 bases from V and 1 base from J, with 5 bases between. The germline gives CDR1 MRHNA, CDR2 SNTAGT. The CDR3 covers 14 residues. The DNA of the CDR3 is TGTGCCAGCAGTGACGAGGGGAACACCGGGGAGCTGTTTTTT. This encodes CASSDEGNTGELFF.

The CDR3 nucleotides are TGTGCCAGTAGGCGCCGACAGGGAACCCATGGCTACACCTTC. This codes for CASRRRQGTHGYTF. V usage is TRBV19 and J usage is TRBJ1-2; 7 bases are shared with TRBD1. CDR1 is LNHDA, CDR2 SQIVND, per germline (reference sequence). V gave up 6 bases and J gave up 6 bases; unmatched junction bases: 10. There are 14 residues in the CDR3. The full variable domain, rest sourced from reference TRBV19 and TRBJ1-2, is DGGITQSPKYLFRKEGQNVTLSCEQNLNHDAMYWYRQDPGQGLRLIYYSQIVNDFQKGDIAEGYSVSREKKESFPLTVTSAQKNPTAFYLCASRRRQGTHGYTFGSGTRLTVV.

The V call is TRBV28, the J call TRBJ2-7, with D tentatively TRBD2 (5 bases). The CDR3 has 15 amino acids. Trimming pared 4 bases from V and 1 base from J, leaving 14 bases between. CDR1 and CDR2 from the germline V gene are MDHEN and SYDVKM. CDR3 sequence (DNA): TGTGCCAGCAGTTCTTTCCGGCGGGCTTCCTACGAGCAGTACGTC. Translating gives CASSSFRRASYEQYV.

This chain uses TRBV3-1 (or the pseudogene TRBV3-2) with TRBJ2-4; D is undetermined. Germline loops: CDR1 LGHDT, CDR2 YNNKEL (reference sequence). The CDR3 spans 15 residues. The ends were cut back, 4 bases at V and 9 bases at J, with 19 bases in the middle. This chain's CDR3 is CASSPASVSAGIQYF. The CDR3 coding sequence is TGTGCCAGCAGCCCAGCCTCGGTCTCCGCAGGCATTCAGTACTTC.